A single sample is the source of the 5 T cell receptor beta chains below, sequenced in a study of T cell responses to AZD1222 COVID-19 vaccine. Only in-frame clones appear in the TCRdb table, and some are missing; sequencing was by immunoSEQ multiplex PCR. This table holds some 130,000 clones, approximately 90% found once. This specimen consisted of peripheral blood, obtained on day 0 of AZD1222 vaccination. All receptors derive from an adult in good health.

V and J are TRBV6-5 and TRBJ1-4, with D tentatively TRBD1 (5 bases). The V end lost 5 bases, the J end lost 10 bases, and 11 bases lay between the germline ends. Germline lookup yields CDR1 MNHEY and CDR2 SVGAGI. This CDR3 has 12 residues. CDR3 in DNA: TGTGCCAGCAGTCCGGGACTGGGAAAACTGTTTTTT. It yields the protein CASSPGLGKLFF.

The genes are TRBV9 and TRBJ2-1, with D perhaps matching TRBD2 (5 bases). The V gene's germline CDR1 is SGDLS and CDR2 YYNGEE. CDR3 length equals 16 residues. Trimming pared 0 bases from V and 1 base from J, leaving 11 bases between. The CDR3 protein is CASSVEVGASYNEQFF. The CDR3 DNA reads as TGTGCCAGCAGCGTAGAGGTGGGAGCATCCTACAATGAGCAGTTCTTC.

This chain links TRBV11-2 with TRBJ1-2; 8 nucleotides line up with TRBD1. Germline CDR1 is SGHAT and CDR2 is FQNNGV. V lost 3 bases to trimming and J lost 4 bases; unmatched junction nucleotides: 7. There are 15 residues in the CDR3. The CDR3 spells CASSLDREDLYGYTF. The CDR3 nucleotides are TGTGCCAGCAGCTTGGACAGGGAGGACCTCTATGGCTACACCTTC.

J is TRBJ1-2 and V is TRBV4-3; D remains ambiguous. Germline values: CDR1 LGHNA, CDR2 YSLEER. Trimming took 0 bases from V and 7 from J, leaving 12 bases between them. CDR3 length: 14 amino acids. CDR3 amino acids: CASSQDRTAFGYTF. The CDR3 region has the DNA TGCGCCAGCAGCCAAGACAGGACCGCCTTTGGCTACACCTTC.

The rearrangement joins TRBV10-3 to TRBJ1-5, with D tentatively TRBD1 (5 bases). This CDR3 comprises 12 residues. Trimming took 8 bases from V and 2 from J, leaving 7 bases between them. CDR1 is ENHRY and CDR2 is SYGVKD in the germline V gene. In DNA, the CDR3 is TGTGCCATCGCGACAGGCAATCAGCCCCAGCATTTT. Translating it yields CAIATGNQPQHF.